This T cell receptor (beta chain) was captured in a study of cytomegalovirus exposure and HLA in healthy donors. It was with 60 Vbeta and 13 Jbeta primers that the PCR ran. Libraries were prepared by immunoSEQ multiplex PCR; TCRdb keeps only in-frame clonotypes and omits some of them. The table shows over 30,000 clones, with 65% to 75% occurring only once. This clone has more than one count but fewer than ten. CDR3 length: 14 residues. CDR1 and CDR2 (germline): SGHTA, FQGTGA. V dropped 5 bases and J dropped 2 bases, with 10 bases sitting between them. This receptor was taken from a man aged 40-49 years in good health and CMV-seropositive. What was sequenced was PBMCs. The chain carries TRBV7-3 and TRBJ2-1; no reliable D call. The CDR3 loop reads CASSPEATYNEQFF. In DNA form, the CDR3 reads TGTGCCAGCAGCCCCGAAGCAACCTACAATGAGCAGTTCTTC.